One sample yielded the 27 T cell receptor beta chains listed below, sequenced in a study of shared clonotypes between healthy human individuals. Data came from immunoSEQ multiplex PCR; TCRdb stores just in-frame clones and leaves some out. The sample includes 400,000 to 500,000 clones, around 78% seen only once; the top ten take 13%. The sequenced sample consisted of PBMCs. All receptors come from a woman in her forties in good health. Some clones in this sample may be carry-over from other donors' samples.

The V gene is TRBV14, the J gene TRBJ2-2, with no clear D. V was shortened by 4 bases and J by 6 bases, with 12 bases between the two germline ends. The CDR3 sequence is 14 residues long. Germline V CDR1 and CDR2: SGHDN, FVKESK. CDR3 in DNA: TGTGCCAGCAGCCGTGACATGGGGTCCGGGGAGCTGTTTTTT. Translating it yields CASSRDMGSGELFF.

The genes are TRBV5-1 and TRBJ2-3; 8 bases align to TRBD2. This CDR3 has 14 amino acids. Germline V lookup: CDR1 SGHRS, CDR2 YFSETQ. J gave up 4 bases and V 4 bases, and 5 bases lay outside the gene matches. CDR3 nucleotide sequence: TGCGCCAGCAGCAGAGACGGGAGGGCAGATACGCAGTATTTT. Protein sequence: CASSRDGRADTQYF.

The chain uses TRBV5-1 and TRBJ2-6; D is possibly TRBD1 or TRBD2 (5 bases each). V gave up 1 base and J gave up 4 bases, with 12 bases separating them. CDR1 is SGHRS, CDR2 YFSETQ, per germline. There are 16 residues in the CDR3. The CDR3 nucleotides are TGCGCCAGCAGCTTGAATCCAGGGAGCGGGGCCAACGTCCTGACTTTC. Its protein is CASSLNPGSGANVLTF.

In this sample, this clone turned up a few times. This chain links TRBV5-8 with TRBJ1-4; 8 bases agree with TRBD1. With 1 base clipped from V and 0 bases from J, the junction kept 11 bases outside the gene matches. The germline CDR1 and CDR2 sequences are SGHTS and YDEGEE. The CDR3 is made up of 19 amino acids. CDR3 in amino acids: CASSLKGTGGVATNEKLFF. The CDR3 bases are TGTGCCAGCAGCTTGAAGGGGACAGGCGGCGTCGCAACTAATGAAAAACTGTTTTTT.

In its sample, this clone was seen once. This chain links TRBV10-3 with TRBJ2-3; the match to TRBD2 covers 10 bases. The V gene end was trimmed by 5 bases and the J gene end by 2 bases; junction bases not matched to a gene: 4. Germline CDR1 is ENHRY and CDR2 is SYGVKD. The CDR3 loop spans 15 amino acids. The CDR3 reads CAISRLAGFTDTQYF. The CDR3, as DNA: TGTGCCATCAGTCGACTAGCGGGTTTCACAGATACGCAGTATTTT.

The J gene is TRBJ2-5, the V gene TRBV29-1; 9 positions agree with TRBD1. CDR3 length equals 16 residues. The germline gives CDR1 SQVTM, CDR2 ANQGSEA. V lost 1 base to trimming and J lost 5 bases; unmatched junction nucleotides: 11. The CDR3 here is CSVEGPGTGPGETQYF. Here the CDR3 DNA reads TGCAGCGTTGAAGGCCCCGGGACAGGGCCTGGGGAGACCCAGTACTTC.

The DNA of the CDR3 is TGTGCCAGCACCCAGTGGGCCCGGGACGAGCAGTACTTC. Protein product: CASTQWARDEQYF. The chain is built from TRBV11-2 and TRBJ2-7; D not resolved. The CDR3 sequence is 13 residues long. Looked up from germline, CDR1 is SGHAT and CDR2 is FQNNGV. Trimming removed 7 bases at V and 5 bases at J, with 15 bases between.

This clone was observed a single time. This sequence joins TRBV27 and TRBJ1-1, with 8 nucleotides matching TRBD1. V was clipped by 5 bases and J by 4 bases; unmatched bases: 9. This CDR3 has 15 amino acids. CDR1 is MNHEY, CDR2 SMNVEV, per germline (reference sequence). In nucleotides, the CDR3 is TGTGCCAGCAGTCCTAGACAGGGGCTGGCCACTGAAGCTTTCTTT. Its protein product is CASSPRQGLATEAFF.

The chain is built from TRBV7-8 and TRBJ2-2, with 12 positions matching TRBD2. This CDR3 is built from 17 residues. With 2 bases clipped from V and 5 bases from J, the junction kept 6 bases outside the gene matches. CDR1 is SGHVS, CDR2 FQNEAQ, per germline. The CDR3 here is CASSLRTSGARTGELFF. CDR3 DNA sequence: TGTGCCAGCAGCTTACGGACTAGCGGGGCGAGGACCGGGGAGCTGTTTTTT.

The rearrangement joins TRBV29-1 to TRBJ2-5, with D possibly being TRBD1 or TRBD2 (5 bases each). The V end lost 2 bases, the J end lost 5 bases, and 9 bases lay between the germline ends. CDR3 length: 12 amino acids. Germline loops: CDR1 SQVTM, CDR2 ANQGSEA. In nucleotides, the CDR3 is TGCAGCGTTGAACAGGGCGGGGAGACCCAGTACTTC. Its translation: CSVEQGGETQYF. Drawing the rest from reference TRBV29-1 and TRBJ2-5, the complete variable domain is SAVISQKPSRDICQRGTSLTIQCQVDSQVTMMFWYRQQPGQSLTLIATANQGSEATYESGFVIDKFPISRPNLTFSTLTVSNMSPEDSSIYLCSVEQGGETQYFGPGTRLLVL.

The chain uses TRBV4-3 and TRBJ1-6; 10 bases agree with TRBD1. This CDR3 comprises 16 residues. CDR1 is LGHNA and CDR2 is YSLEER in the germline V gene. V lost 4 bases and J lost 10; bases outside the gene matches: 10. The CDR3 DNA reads TGCGCCAGCAGCCGCCGAGGGACAGGGGATCGGTCACCCCTCCACTTT. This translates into CASSRRGTGDRSPLHF.

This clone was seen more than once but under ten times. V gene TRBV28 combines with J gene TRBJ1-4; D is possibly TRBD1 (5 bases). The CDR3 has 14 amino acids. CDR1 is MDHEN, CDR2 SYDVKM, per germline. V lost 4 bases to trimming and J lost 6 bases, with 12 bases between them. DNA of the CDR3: TGTGCCAGCAGTTCCTATGGAGGGGATGAAAAACTGTTTTTT. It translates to CASSSYGGDEKLFF.

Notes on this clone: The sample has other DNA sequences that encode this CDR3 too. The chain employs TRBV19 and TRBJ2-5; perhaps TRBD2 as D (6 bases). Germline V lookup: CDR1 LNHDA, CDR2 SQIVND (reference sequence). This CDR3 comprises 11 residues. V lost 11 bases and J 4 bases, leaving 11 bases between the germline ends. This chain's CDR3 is CASRAGETQYF. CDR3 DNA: TGTGCCTCGCGAGCGGGAGAGACCCAGTACTTC.

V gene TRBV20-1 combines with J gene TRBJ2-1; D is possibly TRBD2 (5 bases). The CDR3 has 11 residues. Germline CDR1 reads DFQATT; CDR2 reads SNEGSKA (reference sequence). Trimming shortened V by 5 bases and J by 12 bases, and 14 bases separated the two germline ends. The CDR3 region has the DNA TGCAGTGCTGAAGCTTCCCGGGGGCAGTTCTTC. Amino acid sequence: CSAEASRGQFF.

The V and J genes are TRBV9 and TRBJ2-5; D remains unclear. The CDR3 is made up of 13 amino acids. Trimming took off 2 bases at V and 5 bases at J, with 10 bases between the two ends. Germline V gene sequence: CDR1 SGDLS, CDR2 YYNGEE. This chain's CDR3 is CASSVNSFETQYF. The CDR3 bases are TGTGCCAGCAGCGTGAATAGCTTTGAGACCCAGTACTTC.

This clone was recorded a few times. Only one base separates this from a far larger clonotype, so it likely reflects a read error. CDR3 protein: CASSYRREVPNGQFF. The DNA of the CDR3 is TGTGCCAGCAGTTACAGGCGGGAGGTTCCCAATGGGCAGTTCTTC. The chain links TRBV6-4 to TRBJ2-1; 8 bases match TRBD2. The CDR3 is 15 amino acids. Germline CDR1 and CDR2: MRHNA and SNTAGT.

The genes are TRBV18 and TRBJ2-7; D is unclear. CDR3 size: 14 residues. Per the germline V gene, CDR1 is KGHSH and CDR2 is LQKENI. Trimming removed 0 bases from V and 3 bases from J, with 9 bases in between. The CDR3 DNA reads TGTGCCAGCTCACCACCGATAGGCAGCTACGAGCAGTACTTC. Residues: CASSPPIGSYEQYF.

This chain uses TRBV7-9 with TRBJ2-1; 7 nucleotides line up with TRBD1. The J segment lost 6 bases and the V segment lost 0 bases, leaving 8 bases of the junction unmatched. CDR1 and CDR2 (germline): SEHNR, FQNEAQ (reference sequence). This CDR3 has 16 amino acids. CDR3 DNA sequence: TGTGCCAGCAGCTTAGCAGACAGGGTACCCCGCAATGAGCAGTTCTTC. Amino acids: CASSLADRVPRNEQFF.

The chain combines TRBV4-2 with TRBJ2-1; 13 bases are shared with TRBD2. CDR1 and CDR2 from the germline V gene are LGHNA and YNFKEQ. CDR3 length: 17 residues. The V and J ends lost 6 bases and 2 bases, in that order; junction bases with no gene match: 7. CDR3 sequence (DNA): TGTGCCAGCAGTCTAGGGACTAGCGGGATGACCTACAATGAGCAGTTCTTC. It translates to CASSLGTSGMTYNEQFF.

As DNA, the CDR3 is TGTGCCAGCAGTGACTCCGGGACTACACCCACAGATACGCAGTATTTT. This translates into CASSDSGTTPTDTQYF. V is TRBV6-4 and J is TRBJ2-3, with TRBD2 matching over 7 bases. Germline CDR1 is MRHNA and CDR2 is SNTAGT. Germline trimming cut 0 bases from V and 2 bases from J; bases unmatched to any gene: 5. The CDR3 is 16 amino acids.

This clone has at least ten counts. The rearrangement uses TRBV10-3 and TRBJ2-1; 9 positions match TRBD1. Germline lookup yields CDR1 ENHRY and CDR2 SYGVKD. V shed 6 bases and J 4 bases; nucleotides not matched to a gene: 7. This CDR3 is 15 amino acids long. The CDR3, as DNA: TGTGCCATCAGGCGAGGGACAGGGTCTTACAATGAGCAGTTCTTC. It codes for CAIRRGTGSYNEQFF.

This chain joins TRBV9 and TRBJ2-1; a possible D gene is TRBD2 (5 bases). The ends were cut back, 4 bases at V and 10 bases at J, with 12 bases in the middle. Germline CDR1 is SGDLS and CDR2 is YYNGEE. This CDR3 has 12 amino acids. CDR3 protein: CASSPGGQEQFF. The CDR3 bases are TGTGCCAGCAGCCCCGGAGGTCAGGAGCAGTTCTTC.

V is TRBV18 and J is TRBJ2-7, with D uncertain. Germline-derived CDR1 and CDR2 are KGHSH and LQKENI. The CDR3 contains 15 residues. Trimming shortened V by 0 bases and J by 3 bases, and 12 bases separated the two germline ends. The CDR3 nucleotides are TGTGCCAGCTCACCACCAGCTCCCTTGGGCTACGAGCAGTACTTC. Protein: CASSPPAPLGYEQYF.

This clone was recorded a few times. The CDR3 is CASSSKLAVYEQYF. As DNA, the CDR3 is TGTGCCAGCAGTTCTAAACTAGCGGTCTACGAGCAGTACTTC. V gene TRBV7-9 combines with J gene TRBJ2-7, with 8 nucleotides matching TRBD2. The J segment lost 3 bases and the V segment lost 6 bases, leaving 7 bases of the junction unmatched. The CDR3 sequence is 14 residues long. Germline CDR1 SEHNR, CDR2 FQNEAQ (reference sequence).

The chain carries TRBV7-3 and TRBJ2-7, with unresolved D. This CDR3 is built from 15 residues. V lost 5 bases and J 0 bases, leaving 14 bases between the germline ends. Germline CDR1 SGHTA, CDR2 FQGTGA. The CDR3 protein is CASSLGPMSSYEQYF. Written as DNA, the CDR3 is TGTGCCAGCAGCCTAGGACCTATGAGCTCCTACGAGCAGTACTTC.

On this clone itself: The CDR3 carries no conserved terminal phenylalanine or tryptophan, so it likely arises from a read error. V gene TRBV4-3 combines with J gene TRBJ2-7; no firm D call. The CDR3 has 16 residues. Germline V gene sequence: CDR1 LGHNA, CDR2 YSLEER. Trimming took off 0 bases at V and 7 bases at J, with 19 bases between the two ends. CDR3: CASSQDPGPGWVEQYL. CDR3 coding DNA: TGCGCCAGCAGCCAAGATCCCGGGCCAGGTTGGGTGGAGCAGTACCTC.

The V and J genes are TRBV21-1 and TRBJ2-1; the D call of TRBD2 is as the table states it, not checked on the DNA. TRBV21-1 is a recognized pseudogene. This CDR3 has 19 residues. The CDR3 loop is CASNRSEGYASGCNNEQFF. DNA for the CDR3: TGTGCCAGCAACAGATCGGAGGGGTATGCTAGCGGTTGCAACAATGAGCAGTTCTTC.